These 26 T cell receptor beta chains were sequenced from one sample in a study of blood T cells in healthy people across ages. Primed by a sample-barcoded 5' primer and a J-beta primer mix, a second PCR proceeded for about 6 to 12 cycles. MiXCR was run by TCRdb on the 5' RACE reads, yielding one entry per CDR3 protein. The sample consists of about 900,000 distinct CDR3 sequences, about 59% of them appearing once. The specimen sequenced was blood. The receptors were sampled from a man aged 25-40 years in good health.

The chain recombines TRBV20-1 with TRBJ2-3, with D perhaps being TRBD1 or TRBD2 (5 bases each). V was pared by 1 base and J by 4 bases, with 18 bases between. This CDR3 spans 16 amino acids. Germline V lookup: CDR1 DFQATT, CDR2 SNEGSKA (reference sequence). The CDR3 DNA follows: TGCAGTGCTAGAGTTGGGACCTCCCCAGGCCCAGATACGCAGTATTTT. Amino acids: CSARVGTSPGPDTQYF.

This clonotype has more than one count but fewer than ten. This sequence joins TRBV20-1 and TRBJ2-4; D gene ambiguous. Judging by the DNA end, TRBJ2-7 fits better; the J call may be wrong. Germline V CDR1 and CDR2: DFQATT, SNEGSKA (reference sequence). The CDR3 totals 13 residues. The CDR3 spells CSARDTAGGEQYF. DNA of the CDR3: TGCAGTGCTAGAGATACGGCAGGCGGCGAGCAGTACTTC.

DNA for the CDR3: TGTGCCAGCAGGGGGACAGGGGTCACCGGGGAGCTGTTTTTT. This gives the protein CASRGTGVTGELFF. This chain links TRBV28 with TRBJ2-2, with 10 bases matching TRBD1. V lost 6 bases and J lost 4; bases outside the gene matches: 2. CDR3 length: 14 amino acids. Germline V gene sequence: CDR1 MDHEN, CDR2 SYDVKM.

The V call is TRBV7-8, the J call TRBJ2-5, with D maybe TRBD1 (6 bases). The CDR3 loop spans 14 amino acids. V lost 0 bases, J lost 3 bases, and 8 bases lay in between. Germline CDR1 and CDR2: SGHVS and FQNEAQ. The CDR3 region is CASSLARTEETQYF. As DNA, the CDR3 is TGTGCCAGCAGCTTAGCCAGGACAGAAGAGACCCAGTACTTC. Variable domain in full (rest from reference TRBV7-8 and TRBJ2-5): GAGVSQSPRYKVAKRGQDVALRCDPISGHVSLFWYQQALGQGPEFLTYFQNEAQLDKSGLPSDRFFAERPEGSVSTLKIQRTQQEDSAVYLCASSLARTEETQYFGPGTRLLVL.

The chain carries TRBV20-1 and TRBJ2-4; D is unresolved. The end of the DNA aligns better with TRBJ2-7, so the J call may be wrong. Germline V gene sequence: CDR1 DFQATT, CDR2 SNEGSKA (reference sequence). CDR3 size: 12 residues. CDR3 sequence reads: CSANGRNYEQYF. The CDR3 nucleotides are TGCAGTGCCAACGGACGGAACTACGAGCAGTACTTC.

V is TRBV12-3 or TRBV12-4 and J is TRBJ2-7; unclear D gene. The CDR3 extends over 14 amino acids. V was clipped by 3 bases and J by 0 bases, with 9 bases between them. The CDR3 loop reads CASSFRRISYEQYF. The CDR3 DNA reads as TGTGCCAGCAGTTTCAGACGCATCTCCTACGAGCAGTACTTC.

The rearrangement links TRBV20-1 to TRBJ2-7; no clear D. Germline V lookup: CDR1 DFQATT, CDR2 SNEGSKA (reference sequence). The CDR3 extends over 13 amino acids. Trimming took off 4 bases at V and 2 bases at J, with 12 bases between the two ends. The CDR3, as DNA: TGCAGTGCTACGGCAGAGTCAACCTACGAGCAGTACTTC. Translating gives CSATAESTYEQYF.

This chain joins TRBV7-9 and TRBJ2-6, with no clear D. Deletions cut 1 base from V and 0 bases from J, with 7 bases between. Germline assignment: CDR1 SEHNR and CDR2 FQNEAQ (reference sequence). The CDR3 runs 16 residues. CDR3 region: CASSLEVHSGANVLTF. CDR3 nucleotide sequence: TGTGCCAGCAGCTTAGAAGTACACTCTGGGGCCAACGTCCTGACTTTC.

The gene calls are TRBV28 and TRBJ2-3, with 7 bases lining up with TRBD1. CDR1 and CDR2 from the germline V gene are MDHEN and SYDVKM. V lost 4 bases, J lost 5 bases, and 0 bases stayed unmatched. The CDR3 runs 12 residues. The CDR3 loop reads CASSWDRDTQYF. Written as DNA, the CDR3 is TGTGCCAGCAGTTGGGACAGAGATACGCAGTATTTT.

The rearrangement joins TRBV20-1 to TRBJ1-2; 7 bases are shared with TRBD1. Per the germline V gene, CDR1 is DFQATT and CDR2 is SNEGSKA (reference sequence). This CDR3 has 14 residues. Trimming at V came to 5 bases and at J to 3 bases, leaving 9 bases not matched to a gene. Written as DNA, the CDR3 is TGCAGTGCTGCTCCGGGACAGCAATACTATGGCTACACCTTC. This encodes CSAAPGQQYYGYTF.

The chain joins TRBV2 to TRBJ1-4; 7 positions match TRBD1. The CDR3 is made up of 14 amino acids. V gave up 8 bases and J gave up 4 bases; unmatched junction bases: 7. Germline V gene sequence: CDR1 SNHLY, CDR2 FYNNEI. CDR3 amino acids: CASELGDSNEKLFF. The CDR3 DNA reads as TGTGCCAGCGAACTTGGGGACAGTAATGAAAAACTGTTTTTT.

This sequence joins TRBV15 and TRBJ1-5, with TRBD1 matching over 10 bases. The germline gives CDR1 LNHNV, CDR2 YYDKDF (reference sequence). The CDR3 loop spans 15 amino acids. The V gene end was trimmed by 5 bases and the J gene end by 3 bases; junction bases not matched to a gene: 4. As DNA, the CDR3 is TGTGCCACCAGCCGGGACAGGGGCAACAATCAGCCCCAGCATTTT. Translation gives CATSRDRGNNQPQHF. Full variable domain (missing parts from reference TRBV15 and TRBJ1-5): DAMVIQNPRYQVTQFGKPVTLSCSQTLNHNVMYWYQQKSSQAPKLLFHYYDKDFNNEADTPDNFQSRRPNTSFCFLDIRSPGLGDTAMYLCATSRDRGNNQPQHFGDGTRLSIL.

Only one count was recorded for this clonotype. This chain joins TRBV6-5 and TRBJ2-5, with a possible D match to TRBD1 (6 bases). The V end lost 2 bases, the J end lost 5 bases, and 15 bases lay between the germline ends. Per germline, CDR1 MNHEY and CDR2 SVGAGI. The CDR3 consists of 15 residues. This chain's CDR3 is CASSYGGRVTETQYF. The CDR3 region has the DNA TGTGCCAGCAGTTACGGGGGCAGGGTGACGGAGACCCAGTACTTC.

The chain has TRBV7-2 and TRBJ2-3; a weak D match, TRBD2 (6 bases). V gave up 5 bases and J gave up 0 bases, with 15 bases separating them. CDR3 length: 16 amino acids. Germline V gene data show CDR1 as SGHTA and CDR2 as FQGNSA. For the CDR3, the DNA is TGTGCCAGCAGCCCCCGGGACTGGTCTAGCACAGATACGCAGTATTTT. Translated: CASSPRDWSSTDTQYF.

The genes are TRBV29-1 and TRBJ2-5; 12 bases fit TRBD2. The V segment lost 6 bases and the J segment 11 bases; nucleotides outside the gene matches: 16. CDR1 and CDR2 from the germline V gene are SQVTM and ANQGSEA. The CDR3 covers 15 residues. As DNA, the CDR3 is TGCAGCGTCCATCTCCTAGCGGGGGGGCCTAATGAGCAGTACTTC. As protein: CSVHLLAGGPNEQYF.

This clonotype was seen a few times. The rearrangement uses TRBV7-2 and TRBJ2-7, with no clear D. This CDR3 region has 14 residues. Trimming removed 1 base at V and 3 bases at J, with 10 bases between. Germline assignment: CDR1 SGHTA and CDR2 FQGNSA. DNA of the CDR3: TGTGCCAGCAGCTTAGGGATAGACGGCTACGAGCAGTACTTC. Its translation is CASSLGIDGYEQYF.

The V call is TRBV12-3 or TRBV12-4, the J call TRBJ1-5, with D perhaps matching TRBD1 (5 bases). CDR3 length: 15 amino acids. Trimming removed 4 bases from V and 3 bases from J, with 13 bases in between. The CDR3 DNA sequence: TGTGCCAGCAGTTCCACTCCGGGGGACAATCAGCCCCAGCATTTT. Its translation is CASSSTPGDNQPQHF.

This clonotype was picked up a small number of times. The chain couples TRBV29-1 to TRBJ2-7, with TRBD1 matching 7 bases. The germline V gene has CDR1 SQVTM and CDR2 ANQGSEA. The CDR3 has 15 residues. V shed 3 bases and J 0 bases; nucleotides not matched to a gene: 8. DNA of the CDR3: TGCAGCGTTGAGGACCCGAGGGACAGCTCCTACGAGCAGTACTTC. Residues: CSVEDPRDSSYEQYF.

This chain uses TRBV12-3 or TRBV12-4 with TRBJ2-3; weak D call: TRBD1 (6 bases). CDR3 length: 16 residues. V dropped 7 bases and J dropped 0 bases, with 17 bases sitting between them. The CDR3 region has the DNA TGTGCCAGCACCCCTTACTTGACAGGAAGCACAGATACGCAGTATTTT. It specifies CASTPYLTGSTDTQYF.

This sequence joins TRBV5-5 and TRBJ2-1, with D tentatively TRBD2 (6 bases). The CDR3 consists of 14 residues. CDR1 SGHKS and CDR2 YYEKEE come from the germline V gene (reference sequence). Trimming cost V 2 bases and J 6 bases, with 12 bases left between them. CDR3 in amino acids: CASSFAGSPNEQFF. CDR3 nucleotide sequence: TGTGCCAGCAGCTTTGCGGGGTCACCCAATGAGCAGTTCTTC.

This chain uses TRBV28 with TRBJ1-2; tentative D call: TRBD1 (5 bases). This CDR3 has 17 residues. Germline CDR1 reads MDHEN; CDR2 reads SYDVKM. Trimming shortened V by 2 bases and J by 0 bases, and 16 bases separated the two germline ends. The DNA for the CDR3 is TGTGCCAGCAGTTTACCCGGGGGAGCAGCTTCTAACTATGGCTACACCTTC. This gives the protein CASSLPGGAASNYGYTF.

V is TRBV9 and J is TRBJ2-4, with TRBD2 identical over 8 bases. The J call is uncertain, as TRBJ2-7 better fits the DNA end. Per germline, CDR1 SGDLS and CDR2 YYNGEE. The CDR3 contains 14 residues. In DNA, the CDR3 is TGTGCCAGCAGCGGTAGCGGGACCTCCTACGAGCAGTACTTC. Translating it yields CASSGSGTSYEQYF.

The chain uses TRBV7-6 and TRBJ1-6; weak D call: TRBD1 (6 bases). CDR1 and CDR2 (germline): SGHVS, FNYEAQ. This CDR3 comprises 16 residues. Trimming pared 0 bases from V and 4 bases from J, leaving 10 bases between. The CDR3 DNA is TGTGCCAGCAGCTTAGCGCCGACAGGTTATAATTCACCCCTCCACTTT. Protein sequence: CASSLAPTGYNSPLHF.

V and J are TRBV4-2 and TRBJ1-1, with TRBD1 as a possible D gene (5 bases). Germline V gene sequence: CDR1 LGHNA, CDR2 YNFKEQ. CDR3 length: 14 amino acids. V lost 1 base, J lost 4 bases, and 10 bases lay in between. CDR3 in DNA: TGTGCCAGCAGCCAAGGGGGGGAGGCCACTGAAGCTTTCTTT. This encodes CASSQGGEATEAFF.

The DNA of the CDR3 is TGTGCCAGCGAGGGAGACAGAATCCAAGAGACCCAGTACTTC. It encodes CASEGDRIQETQYF. The chain combines TRBV2 with TRBJ2-5; D tentatively reads TRBD1 or TRBD2 (5 bases each). With 8 bases removed from V and 1 base from J, the gap between germline ends came to 14 bases. The germline gives CDR1 SNHLY, CDR2 FYNNEI. CDR3 length: 14 amino acids.

This chain connects TRBV12-3 or TRBV12-4 to TRBJ2-2, with a weak D call TRBD1 (5 bases). The CDR3 extends over 13 amino acids. The V gene lost 6 bases and the J gene lost 1 base, with 6 bases spanning the gap. The CDR3 reads CASRQGNTGELFF. Here the CDR3 DNA reads TGTGCCAGCAGGCAGGGGAACACCGGGGAGCTGTTTTTT.